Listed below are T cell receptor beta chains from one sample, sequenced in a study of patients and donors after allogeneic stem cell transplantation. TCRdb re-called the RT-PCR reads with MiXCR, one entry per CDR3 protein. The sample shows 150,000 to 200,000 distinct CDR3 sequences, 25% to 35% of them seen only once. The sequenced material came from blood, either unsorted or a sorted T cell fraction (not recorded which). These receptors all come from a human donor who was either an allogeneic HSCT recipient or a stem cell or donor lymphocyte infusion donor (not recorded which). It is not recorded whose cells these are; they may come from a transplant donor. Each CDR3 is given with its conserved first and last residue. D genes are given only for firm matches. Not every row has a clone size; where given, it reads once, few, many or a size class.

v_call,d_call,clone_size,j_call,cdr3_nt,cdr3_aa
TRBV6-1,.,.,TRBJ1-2,TGTGCCAGCAGTGAAGATGGGGGAACTGGCTACACCTTC,CASSEDGGTGYTF
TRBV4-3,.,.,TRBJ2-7,TGCGCCAGCAGCCAAAGTACGCGCCGATACGAGCAGTACTTC,CASSQSTRRYEQYF
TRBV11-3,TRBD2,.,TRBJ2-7,TGTGCCAGCAGCCGAGGGTCTAGCGGGGCTAACTACGAGCAGTACTTC,CASSRGSSGANYEQYF
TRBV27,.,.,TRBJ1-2,TGTGCCAGCAGTTTATCGACAGGCCACTATGGCTACACCTTC,CASSLSTGHYGYTF
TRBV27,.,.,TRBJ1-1,TGTGCCAGCAGTTTATCTCGACGGAACACTGAAGCTTTCTTT,CASSLSRRNTEAFF
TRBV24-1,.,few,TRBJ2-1,TGTGCCACCAGTGATTTTGGAGGTAATGAGCAGTTCTTC,CATSDFGGNEQFF
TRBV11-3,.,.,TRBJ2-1,TGTGCCAGCAGCTTATCAAGAAAAACGGATGAGCAGTTCTTC,CASSLSRKTDEQFF
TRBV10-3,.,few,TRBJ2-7,TGTGCCATCAGTGACCCTAAGGGAACCTACGAGCAGTACTTC,CAISDPKGTYEQYF
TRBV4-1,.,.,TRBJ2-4,TGCGCCAGCAGCCAAGGACTCATAGCCAAAAACATTCAGTACTTC,CASSQGLIAKNIQYF
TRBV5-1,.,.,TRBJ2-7,TGCGCCAGCAGCGAGGACTATCCCCTGGCCGACGAGCAGTACTTC,CASSEDYPLADEQYF
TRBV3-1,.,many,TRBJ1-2,TGTGCCAGCAGCCAAGACCCGTATGGCTACACCTTC,CASSQDPYGYTF
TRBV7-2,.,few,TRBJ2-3,TGTGCCAGCAGCTTTCGAGGGAGCACAGATACGCAGTATTTT,CASSFRGSTDTQYF
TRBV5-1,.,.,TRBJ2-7,TGCGCCAGCAGCTTGGCTCTAGCGGACAGACTCTCCTACGAGCAGTACTTC,CASSLALADRLSYEQYF
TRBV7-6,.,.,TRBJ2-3,TGTGCCAGCAGCTTAACGCCATCGGGTACGCAGTATTTT,CASSLTPSGTQYF
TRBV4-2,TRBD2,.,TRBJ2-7,TGTGCCAGCAGCCAACTTAGCGGGAACGACGAGCAGTACTTC,CASSQLSGNDEQYF
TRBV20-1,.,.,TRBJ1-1,TGCAGTGCTCCAGAGCGGTGGAACACTGAAGCTTTCTTT,CSAPERWNTEAFF